This TCR beta chain emerged from a study of tumor-infiltrating lymphocytes in localized non-small cell lung cancer. About the research overall: Several tumor histologies, both smoking statuses, and some post-neoadjuvant chemotherapy samples were included. Resected tumor was paired with non-adjacent uninvolved lung from the same patient.

Overall study findings and caveats: T-cell fraction did not differ between immunotypes IM1 and IM2.

The table lists this clone with a few counts. The antigen remains unidentified. The protocol was immunoSEQ multiplex PCR, while the TCRdb copy is restricted to in-frame clones and leaves out a portion. This table has around 17,000 clones, 65% to 80% appearing once. The CDR3 sequence is 15 residues long. The germline CDR1 and CDR2 sequences are SGDLS and YYNGEE. J was trimmed by 5 bases and V by 4 bases; bases with no gene match: 7. Material for sequencing was lung tumor tissue. The chain combines TRBV9 with TRBJ2-3, with TRBD1 matching over 10 bases. The sequence derives from a human donor with non-small cell lung cancer. The DNA of the CDR3 is TGTGCCAGCAGCCCGGGACAGGGGCAGGGAGATACGCAGTATTTT. It encodes CASSPGQGQGDTQYF.